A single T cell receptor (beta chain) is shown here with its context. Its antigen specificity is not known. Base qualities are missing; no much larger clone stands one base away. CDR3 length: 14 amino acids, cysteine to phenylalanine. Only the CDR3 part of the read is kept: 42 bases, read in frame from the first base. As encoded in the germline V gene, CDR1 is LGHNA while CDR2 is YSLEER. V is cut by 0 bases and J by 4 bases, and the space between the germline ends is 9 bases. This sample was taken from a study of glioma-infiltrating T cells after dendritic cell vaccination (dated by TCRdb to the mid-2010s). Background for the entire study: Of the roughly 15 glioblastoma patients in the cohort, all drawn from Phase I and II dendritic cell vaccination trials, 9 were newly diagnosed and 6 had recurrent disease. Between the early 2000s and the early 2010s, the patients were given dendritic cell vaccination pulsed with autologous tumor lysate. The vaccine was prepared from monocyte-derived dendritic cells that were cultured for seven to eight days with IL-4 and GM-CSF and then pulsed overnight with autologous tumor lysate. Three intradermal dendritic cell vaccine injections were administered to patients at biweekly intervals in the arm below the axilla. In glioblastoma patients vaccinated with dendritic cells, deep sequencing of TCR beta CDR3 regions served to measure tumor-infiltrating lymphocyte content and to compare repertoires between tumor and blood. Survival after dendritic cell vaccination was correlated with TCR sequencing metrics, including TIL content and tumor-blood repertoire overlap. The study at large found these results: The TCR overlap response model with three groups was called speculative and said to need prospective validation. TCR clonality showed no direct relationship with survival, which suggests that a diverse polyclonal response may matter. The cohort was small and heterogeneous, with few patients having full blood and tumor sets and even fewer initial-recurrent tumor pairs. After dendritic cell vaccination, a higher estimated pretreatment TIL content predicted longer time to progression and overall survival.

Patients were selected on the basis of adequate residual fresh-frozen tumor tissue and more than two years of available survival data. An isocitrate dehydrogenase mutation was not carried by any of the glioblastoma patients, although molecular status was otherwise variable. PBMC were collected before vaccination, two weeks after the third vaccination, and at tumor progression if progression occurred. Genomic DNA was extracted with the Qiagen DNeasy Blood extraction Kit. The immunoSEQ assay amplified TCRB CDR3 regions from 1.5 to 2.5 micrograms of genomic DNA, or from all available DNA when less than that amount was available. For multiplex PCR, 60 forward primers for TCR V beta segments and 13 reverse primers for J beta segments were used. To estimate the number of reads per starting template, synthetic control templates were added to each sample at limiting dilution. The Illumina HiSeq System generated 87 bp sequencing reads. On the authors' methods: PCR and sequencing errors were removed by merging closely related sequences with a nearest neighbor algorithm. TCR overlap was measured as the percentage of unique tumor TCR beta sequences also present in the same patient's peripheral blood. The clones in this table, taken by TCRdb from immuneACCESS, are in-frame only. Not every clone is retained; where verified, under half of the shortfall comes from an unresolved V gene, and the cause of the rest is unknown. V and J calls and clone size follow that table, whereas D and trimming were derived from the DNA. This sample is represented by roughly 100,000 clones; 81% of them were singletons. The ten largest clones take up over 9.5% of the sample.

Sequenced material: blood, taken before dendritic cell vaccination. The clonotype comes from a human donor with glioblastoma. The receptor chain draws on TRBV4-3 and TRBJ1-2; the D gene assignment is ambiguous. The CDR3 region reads CASSQDPSLYGYTF. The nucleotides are TGCGCCAGCAGCCAAGATCCGTCCCTCTATGGCTACACCTTC.